The 27 T cell receptor beta chains below all came from one sample that was sequenced in a study of blood T cell repertoires in COVID-19 (dated by TCRdb to 2018 to 2020). Libraries were built with the immunoSEQ multiplex PCR assay. What TCRdb holds here is the immuneACCESS table cut down to in-frame rearrangements. Part of the clones is not present; checked against another copy, under half of the missing clones reflect an unresolved V gene, and the others are unexplained. The sample profile shows approximately 200,000 clones; roughly 80% of them were found once. Roughly an eighth of the sample is taken by the ten largest. The sequenced sample consisted of peripheral blood. These TCRs come from a woman aged 45-59 years with acute or convalescent COVID-19.

The gene calls are TRBV19 and TRBJ1-5; no reliable D call. Looked up from germline, CDR1 is LNHDA and CDR2 is SQIVND (reference sequence). The CDR3 has 16 amino acids. The V end lost 7 bases, the J end lost 3 bases, and 19 bases lay between the germline ends. In nucleotides, the CDR3 is TGTGCCAGTACTTCTGCCGCGGGCTCCACCAATCAGCCCCAGCATTTT. This codes for CASTSAAGSTNQPQHF.

The rearrangement joins TRBV30 to TRBJ1-2; D gene unclear. This CDR3 region has 12 residues. Germline CDR1 is GTSNPN and CDR2 is SVGIG (reference sequence). The V end was cut by 0 bases, the J end by 7 bases, with 9 bases between. The CDR3 sequence is CAWSVGGLGYTF. CDR3 in DNA: TGTGCCTGGAGTGTAGGCGGGCTTGGCTACACCTTC.

The chain has TRBV6-5 and TRBJ2-7; 9 bases are shared with TRBD1. V shed 6 bases, J shed 5 bases, and the junction held 5 bases outside the gene matches. CDR3 size: 13 residues. In germline, CDR1 is MNHEY, CDR2 SVGAGI. CDR3 bases: TGTGCCAGCAGACCACAGGGGGCGGACGAGCAGTACTTC. Amino acid sequence: CASRPQGADEQYF.

The V and J genes are TRBV28 and TRBJ2-4, with D perhaps TRBD2 (5 bases). Germline CDR1 is MDHEN and CDR2 is SYDVKM. The length of the CDR3 is 15 residues. Trimming cost V 3 bases and J 2 bases, with 11 bases left between them. In DNA form, the CDR3 reads TGTGCCAGCAGTTTTCGCGGGCCGACCAAAAACATTCAGTACTTC. Translating it yields CASSFRGPTKNIQYF.

The chain has TRBV28 and TRBJ1-4; 8 nucleotides agree with TRBD1. CDR1 and CDR2 (germline): MDHEN, SYDVKM. This CDR3 has 14 amino acids. The ends lost 7 bases at V and 8 bases at J; junction bases unmatched: 9. In nucleotides, the CDR3 is TGTGCCAGCAAAATAGACAGGGGACGGGAAAAACTGTTTTTT. This translates into CASKIDRGREKLFF.

The chain has TRBV7-9 and TRBJ1-1; D possibly corresponds to TRBD1 (5 bases). Trimming cost V 1 base and J 5 bases, with 11 bases left between them. The CDR3 sequence is 14 residues long. Germline loops: CDR1 SEHNR, CDR2 FQNEAQ (reference sequence). The CDR3 nucleotides are TGTGCCAGCAGCTTAGAAGCGGGGGGAACTGAAGCTTTCTTT. This gives the protein CASSLEAGGTEAFF.

The chain couples TRBV5-4 to TRBJ2-7, with 7 nucleotides matching TRBD1. The CDR3 totals 16 residues. Germline V lookup: CDR1 SGHNT, CDR2 YYREEE (reference sequence). V gave up 3 bases and J gave up 2 bases; unmatched junction bases: 11. The CDR3 nucleotides are TGTGCCAGCAGCTCGGCCACTGACAGGGTAACCTACGAGCAGTACTTC. The encoded protein is CASSSATDRVTYEQYF.

The chain carries TRBV6-6 and TRBJ2-2, with 7 bases aligning to TRBD2. This CDR3 is built from 16 residues. After removal of 8 bases from V and 1 base from J, the junction contained 10 bases not matched to a gene. Germline V gives CDR1 MNHNY, CDR2 SVGAGI (reference sequence). The CDR3: CASSPQRGGNTGELFF. DNA for the CDR3: TGTGCCAGCTCGCCCCAGCGGGGAGGGAACACCGGGGAGCTGTTTTTT.

This clone has just a few counts. V usage is TRBV28 and J usage is TRBJ2-7, with 13 bases fitting TRBD2. V shed 6 bases, J shed 5 bases, and the junction held 7 bases outside the gene matches. CDR1 and CDR2 (germline): MDHEN, SYDVKM. This CDR3 is 15 amino acids long. The CDR3 spells CASRLLAGGPNEQYF. As DNA, the CDR3 is TGTGCCAGCAGGTTACTAGCGGGGGGGCCGAACGAGCAGTACTTC.

The chain is built from TRBV9 and TRBJ2-5; 11 bases fit TRBD1. The CDR3 is 15 residues long. From germline, CDR1 is SGDLS and CDR2 YYNGEE. The V and J ends lost 5 bases and 5 bases, in that order; junction bases with no gene match: 8. The chain's CDR3 is CASSPGQGVRETQYF. In DNA, the CDR3 is TGTGCCAGCAGTCCGGGACAGGGGGTTAGGGAGACCCAGTACTTC.

V and J are TRBV7-6 and TRBJ2-3; 12 bases fit TRBD2. From germline, CDR1 is SGHVS and CDR2 FNYEAQ. Trimming removed 1 base from V and 5 bases from J; junction bases left unmatched: 4. The CDR3 sequence is 16 residues long. Here the CDR3 DNA reads TGTGCCAGCAGCTTAGGGCTAGCGGGGGGGCGAGATACGCAGTATTTT. This sequence encodes CASSLGLAGGRDTQYF.

J is TRBJ1-2 and V is TRBV11-2, with D maybe TRBD1 (5 bases). In germline, CDR1 is SGHAT, CDR2 FQNNGV. This CDR3 has 16 amino acids. Trimming cost V 0 bases and J 0 bases, with 11 bases left between them. Written as DNA, the CDR3 is TGTGCCAGCAGCTTAGACCCGACAGCCACTAACTATGGCTACACCTTC. This codes for CASSLDPTATNYGYTF.

This chain links TRBV6-5 with TRBJ2-2; 12 nucleotides match TRBD1. This CDR3 has 15 amino acids. V was clipped by 6 bases and J by 5 bases; unmatched bases: 4. The V gene's germline CDR1 is MNHEY and CDR2 SVGAGI. The chain's CDR3 is CASRAGQGATGELFF. CDR3 DNA sequence: TGTGCCAGCAGGGCGGGACAGGGGGCAACCGGGGAGCTGTTTTTT.

The chain uses TRBV7-2 and TRBJ1-3, with D uncertain. CDR1 and CDR2 from the germline V gene are SGHTA and FQGNSA. This CDR3 is built from 15 residues. The V gene lost 5 bases and the J gene lost 2 bases, with 13 bases spanning the gap. The DNA for the CDR3 is TGTGCCAGCAGCCCCTCGGGGATACCTGGAAACACCATATATTTT. Translated: CASSPSGIPGNTIYF.

In this sample, this clone turned up a few times. The chain couples TRBV5-6 to TRBJ1-6; D is uncertain. Germline loops: CDR1 SGHDT, CDR2 YYEEEE. The CDR3 consists of 16 residues. Trimming shortened V by 4 bases and J by 0 bases, and 11 bases separated the two germline ends. The CDR3 sequence is CASSPLGGSYNSPLHF. CDR3 DNA sequence: TGTGCCAGCAGCCCGCTCGGCGGCTCCTATAATTCACCCCTCCACTTT.

This clone was counted a few times. This chain uses TRBV15 with TRBJ2-7; the match to TRBD1 covers 7 bases. J lost 4 bases, V lost 2 bases, and 8 bases had no gene match. In germline, CDR1 is LNHNV, CDR2 YYDKDF (reference sequence). This CDR3 is built from 15 residues. The CDR3 here is CATSRTRDRFYEQYF. The CDR3 bases are TGTGCCACCAGCAGAACCCGGGACAGATTTTACGAGCAGTACTTC. Full variable domain (rest looked up from reference TRBV15 and TRBJ2-7): DAMVIQNPRYQVTQFGKPVTLSCSQTLNHNVMYWYQQKSSQAPKLLFHYYDKDFNNEADTPDNFQSRRPNTSFCFLDIRSPGLGDTAMYLCATSRTRDRFYEQYFGPGTRLTVT.

The chain carries TRBV30 and TRBJ1-4, with TRBD1 matching over 9 bases. V shed 1 base, J shed 4 bases, and the junction held 4 bases outside the gene matches. This CDR3 has 15 amino acids. Germline CDR1 is GTSNPN and CDR2 is SVGIG (reference sequence). The CDR3 here is CAWSGGQGYNEKLFF. CDR3 nucleotides: TGTGCCTGGAGTGGGGGACAGGGCTATAATGAAAAACTGTTTTTT. Filled out from reference TRBV30 and TRBJ1-4, the complete variable domain reads SQTIHQWPATLVQPVGSPLSLECTVEGTSNPNLYWYRQAAGRGLQLLFYSVGIGQISSEVPQNLSASRPQDRQFILSSKKLLLSDSGFYLCAWSGGQGYNEKLFFGSGTQLSVL.

The chain couples TRBV19 to TRBJ2-7; 14 bases are a match to TRBD2. V gave up 5 bases and J gave up 3 bases; unmatched junction bases: 6. Germline V gene data show CDR1 as LNHDA and CDR2 as SQIVND (reference sequence). CDR3 length: 16 residues. The CDR3 DNA sequence: TGTGCCAGTAGTGACCGCGGGACTAGCGGGAGCTACGAGCAGTACTTC. It is translated as CASSDRGTSGSYEQYF.

This chain connects TRBV24-1 to TRBJ1-1; 9 positions match TRBD1. Germline CDR1 and CDR2: KGHDR and SFDVKD. V shed 3 bases, J shed 5 bases, and the junction held 6 bases outside the gene matches. The CDR3 sequence is 15 residues long. As DNA, the CDR3 is TGTGCCACCAGTGATACAGGGGGCGGGAGTACTGAAGCTTTCTTT. As protein: CATSDTGGGSTEAFF.

The CDR3 nucleotides are TGTGCCAGCAGCTTAATGAGAGGGGGAGGCTACACCTTC. It codes for CASSLMRGGGYTF. The chain joins TRBV7-2 to TRBJ1-2; the D gene is possibly TRBD1 (6 bases). V dropped 2 bases and J dropped 8 bases, with 12 bases sitting between them. Germline CDR1 reads SGHTA; CDR2 reads FQGNSA. This CDR3 is 13 amino acids long. Complete variable domain (other parts from reference TRBV7-2 and TRBJ1-2): GAGVSQSPSNKVTEKGKDVELRCDPISGHTALYWYRQSLGQGLEFLIYFQGNSAPDKSGLPSDRFSAERTGGSVSTLTIQRTQQEDSAVYLCASSLMRGGGYTFGSGTRLTVV.

V usage is TRBV5-5 and J usage is TRBJ2-1; D perhaps matches TRBD1 (5 bases). The CDR3 extends over 14 amino acids. Trimming took 0 bases from V and 7 from J, leaving 11 bases between them. Germline V CDR1 and CDR2: SGHKS, YYEKEE (reference sequence). The CDR3 protein is CASSLVGAINEQFF. DNA for the CDR3: TGTGCCAGCAGCTTGGTAGGGGCGATAAATGAGCAGTTCTTC.

The rearrangement uses TRBV19 and TRBJ1-5, with 9 bases lining up with TRBD1. The CDR3 is made up of 17 amino acids. V lost 2 bases and J lost 6; bases outside the gene matches: 11. CDR1 is LNHDA, CDR2 SQIVND, per germline (reference sequence). CDR3 in amino acids: CASSIQGRQGVAQPQHF. CDR3 nucleotide sequence: TGTGCCAGTAGTATACAAGGCCGACAGGGGGTGGCTCAGCCCCAGCATTTT. Full variable domain (rest looked up from reference TRBV19 and TRBJ1-5): DGGITQSPKYLFRKEGQNVTLSCEQNLNHDAMYWYRQDPGQGLRLIYYSQIVNDFQKGDIAEGYSVSREKKESFPLTVTSAQKNPTAFYLCASSIQGRQGVAQPQHFGDGTRLSIL.

The chain is built from TRBV5-1 and TRBJ2-5, with D tentatively TRBD2 (5 bases). CDR3 length: 15 residues. CDR1 and CDR2 from the germline V gene are SGHRS and YFSETQ. Trimming removed 1 base from V and 0 bases from J, with 10 bases in between. The CDR3 loop is CASSLWQDYQETQYF. In DNA, the CDR3 is TGCGCCAGCAGCTTGTGGCAGGACTACCAAGAGACCCAGTACTTC.

Note on this clone: The germline gene is not matched at one end of the junction; a read error may be the cause. The chain joins TRBV25-1 to TRBJ2-5; tentative D call: TRBD2 (5 bases). The CDR3 has 11 amino acids. Per the germline V gene, CDR1 is MGHDK and CDR2 is SYGVNS. The CDR3 loop reads CASSSSGSANF. The DNA for the CDR3 is TGTGCCAGCAGTTCCTCGGGATCGGCGAACTTC.

This sequence joins TRBV6-5 and TRBJ2-1; 10 nucleotides align to TRBD1. The CDR3 totals 15 residues. Trimming took 5 bases from V and 6 from J; bases not matched to a gene: 7. Germline-derived CDR1 and CDR2 are MNHEY and SVGAGI. The CDR3 protein is CASSPRDRGRNEQFF. The CDR3 nucleotides read TGTGCCAGCAGTCCCCGGGACAGGGGTCGCAATGAGCAGTTCTTC.

This rearrangement joins TRBV5-1 to TRBJ1-4; 10 bases agree with TRBD1. The J segment lost 4 bases and the V segment lost 4 bases, leaving 7 bases of the junction unmatched. The CDR3 sequence is 16 residues long. Germline values: CDR1 SGHRS, CDR2 YFSETQ. CDR3 bases: TGCGCCAGCAGCCCGACAGGGGGCAGGGGTAATGAAAAACTGTTTTTT. Its protein product is CASSPTGGRGNEKLFF.

This rearrangement joins TRBV4-2 to TRBJ2-2, with D perhaps TRBD1 (6 bases). V was clipped by 3 bases and J by 3 bases, with 11 bases between them. The length of the CDR3 is 15 residues. Per germline, CDR1 LGHNA and CDR2 YNFKEQ. Here the CDR3 reads CASSQGTPYTGELFF. CDR3 coding DNA: TGTGCCAGCAGCCAGGGGACACCCTACACCGGGGAGCTGTTTTTT.